The next 18 T cell receptor beta chains were all read from a single sample in a study of cytomegalovirus exposure and HLA in healthy donors. 60 Vbeta and 13 Jbeta primers were used in PCR. The method was immunoSEQ multiplex PCR; TCRdb's version includes in-frame clones alone and lacks a portion of them. The repertoire holds about 140,000 clones, about three quarters seen once, with under 2% in the top ten. The material sequenced was PBMCs. The receptors shown here come from a female donor in good health and CMV-seronegative.

The genes are TRBV6-1 and TRBJ2-1, with D hard to call. Trimming pared 2 bases from V and 3 bases from J, leaving 5 bases between. This CDR3 is 13 amino acids long. CDR1 and CDR2 from the germline V gene are MNHNS and SASEGT. CDR3 region: CASSEPHYNEQFF. The CDR3 nucleotides read TGTGCCAGCAGTGAACCCCACTACAATGAGCAGTTCTTC.

The chain has TRBV9 and TRBJ2-3; TRBD2 aligns across 7 bases. The CDR3 totals 16 residues. The J segment lost 2 bases and the V segment lost 4 bases, leaving 10 bases of the junction unmatched. CDR1 and CDR2 from the germline V gene are SGDLS and YYNGEE. The DNA of the CDR3 is TGTGCCAGCAGCCCACGTGAGCGGGACTACACAGATACGCAGTATTTT. Residues: CASSPRERDYTDTQYF.

This chain uses TRBV21-1 with TRBJ2-1; the D call TRBD2 from the table was never checked on the DNA. TRBV21-1 is a pseudogene locus. CDR3 length: 17 amino acids. DNA for the CDR3: TGTGCCAGCAGCACCCAAGGGGGGGGGCCGAGATACAATGAGCAGTTCTTC. Its translation is CASSTQGGGPRYNEQFF.

The rearrangement links TRBV5-5 to TRBJ1-2; 7 nucleotides align to TRBD1. The CDR3 has 14 residues. Trimming cost V 5 bases and J 4 bases; bases outside gene matches: 8. CDR1 is SGHKS and CDR2 is YYEKEE in the germline V gene (reference sequence). CDR3 in amino acids: CASSPVTGRYGYTF. CDR3 DNA sequence: TGTGCCAGCAGTCCGGTGACAGGGCGCTATGGCTACACCTTC.

This rearrangement joins TRBV11-2 to TRBJ2-7; maybe TRBD2 (6 bases). The CDR3 consists of 12 residues. CDR1 SGHAT and CDR2 FQNNGV come from the germline V gene. V was clipped by 3 bases and J by 6 bases, with 9 bases between them. The CDR3 is CASSFGSLEQYF. For the CDR3, the DNA is TGTGCCAGCAGCTTCGGGAGTCTCGAGCAGTACTTC.

This chain links TRBV5-1 with TRBJ1-1, with TRBD1 as a possible D gene (6 bases). Germline CDR1 is SGHRS and CDR2 is YFSETQ. This CDR3 has 14 residues. V was shortened by 3 bases and J by 1 base, with 10 bases between the two germline ends. The CDR3 spells CASSSQGGNTEAFF. The CDR3 nucleotides are TGCGCCAGCAGCTCCCAAGGGGGGAACACTGAAGCTTTCTTT. Variable domain in full (rest from reference TRBV5-1 and TRBJ1-1): KAGVTQTPRYLIKTRGQQVTLSCSPISGHRSVSWYQQTPGQGLQFLFEYFSETQRNKGNFPGRFSGRQFSNSRSEMNVSTLELGDSALYLCASSSQGGNTEAFFGQGTRLTVV.

This chain uses TRBV27 with TRBJ2-7, with TRBD2 matching over 9 bases. Germline values: CDR1 MNHEY, CDR2 SMNVEV (reference sequence). The CDR3 runs to 13 residues. V was pared by 5 bases and J by 5 bases, with 4 bases of the junction left unmatched. CDR3 nucleotide sequence: TGTGCCAGCAGTCCCCTAGCGGGAAACGAGCAGTACTTC. Its protein is CASSPLAGNEQYF.

The V and J genes are TRBV5-1 and TRBJ1-2, with 11 nucleotides matching TRBD1. This CDR3 has 16 amino acids. J lost 7 bases, V lost 0 bases, and 8 bases had no gene match. The V gene's germline CDR1 is SGHRS and CDR2 YFSETQ. In nucleotides, the CDR3 is TGCGCCAGCAGCTTGGGGAACACCGGGACAGGGGGTGGCTACACCTTC. Its protein is CASSLGNTGTGGGYTF.

The rearrangement links TRBV30 to TRBJ1-2; weak D call: TRBD1 (5 bases). There are 13 residues in the CDR3. From germline, CDR1 is GTSNPN and CDR2 SVGIG (reference sequence). With 1 base removed from V and 4 bases from J, the gap between germline ends came to 10 bases. The CDR3 protein is CAWSGRQSYGYTF. CDR3 DNA sequence: TGTGCCTGGAGTGGACGACAGTCCTATGGCTACACCTTC.

This chain connects TRBV6-5 to TRBJ2-7; possible D gene TRBD2, 5 bases. Germline assignment: CDR1 MNHEY and CDR2 SVGAGI. Trimming shortened V by 4 bases and J by 4 bases, and 17 bases separated the two germline ends. The CDR3 is 15 amino acids. The CDR3, as DNA: TGTGCCAGCAGTTTCCCCAGAGGGCCCCTATACGAGCAGTACTTC. It is translated as CASSFPRGPLYEQYF.

The chain combines TRBV28 with TRBJ1-1, with TRBD1 matching 7 bases. Losses at the gene ends were 2 bases for V and 1 base for J; bases not matched to a gene: 7. Looked up from germline, CDR1 is MDHEN and CDR2 is SYDVKM. The CDR3 contains 16 residues. The CDR3 reads CASSLGAAGGNTEAFF. In DNA form, the CDR3 reads TGTGCCAGCAGTTTAGGGGCAGCAGGGGGGAACACTGAAGCTTTCTTT.

This chain links TRBV19 with TRBJ2-1; D possibly corresponds to TRBD1 (6 bases). The ends were cut back, 4 bases at V and 1 base at J, with 14 bases in the middle. The CDR3 loop spans 16 amino acids. Germline-derived CDR1 and CDR2 are LNHDA and SQIVND (reference sequence). The CDR3 DNA follows: TGTGCCAGTAGTACTCGGACAGACCATTCCTACAATGAGCAGTTCTTC. Translation: CASSTRTDHSYNEQFF.

The V gene is TRBV7-2, the J gene TRBJ1-2; TRBD1 agrees at 7 bases. CDR3 size: 19 residues. Germline loops: CDR1 SGHTA, CDR2 FQGNSA. With V trimmed by 2 bases and J by 4 bases, 19 bases remained unmatched. The CDR3 sequence: CASSLWRIVDRAMGYGYTF. The CDR3 coding sequence is TGTGCCAGCAGCTTATGGAGGATTGTCGACAGGGCAATGGGCTATGGCTACACCTTC.

The rearrangement uses TRBV10-2 and TRBJ2-3, with a possible D match to TRBD1 (6 bases). CDR1 WSHSY and CDR2 SAAADI come from the germline V gene. Trimming removed 2 bases at V and 0 bases at J, with 9 bases between. The length of the CDR3 is 15 residues. CDR3 sequence reads: CASSERGKSTDTQYF. The CDR3 bases are TGCGCCAGCAGTGAGAGGGGGAAGAGCACAGATACGCAGTATTTT.

This chain connects TRBV13 to TRBJ1-1; D not resolved. The CDR3 extends over 15 amino acids. In germline, CDR1 is PRHDT, CDR2 FYEKMQ (reference sequence). Trimming stripped 3 bases from V and 2 bases from J, with 13 bases between. CDR3 coding DNA: TGTGCCAGCAGCTTTTGGACGGGAGGTAACACTGAAGCTTTCTTT. It specifies CASSFWTGGNTEAFF.

The rearrangement joins TRBV10-1 to TRBJ2-3; no clear D. Trimming removed 2 bases at V and 0 bases at J, with 12 bases between. This CDR3 contains 16 residues. Germline V CDR1 and CDR2: WNHNN, SYGVQD (reference sequence). As DNA, the CDR3 is TGCGCCAGCAGTGAGAGGCAGCGCAGTAGCACAGATACGCAGTATTTT. Translated: CASSERQRSSTDTQYF.

The gene calls are TRBV5-5 and TRBJ2-3; D not certain. The CDR3 sequence is 13 residues long. The V and J ends lost 0 bases and 11 bases respectively, with 13 bases between them. Germline V gene sequence: CDR1 SGHKS, CDR2 YYEKEE (reference sequence). The CDR3 region has the DNA TGTGCCAGCAGCTTGGAACTACTTAAAATGCAGTATTTT. It encodes CASSLELLKMQYF.

This rearrangement joins TRBV28 to TRBJ1-5; tentative D call: TRBD1 (5 bases). V lost 7 bases, J lost 2 bases, and 24 bases lay in between. From germline, CDR1 is MDHEN and CDR2 SYDVKM. This CDR3 comprises 18 residues. CDR3 in DNA: TGTGCCAGCACCCTACAGCTGGGGGGGATTGGGGGCAATCAGCCCCAGCATTTT. The encoded protein is CASTLQLGGIGGNQPQHF.